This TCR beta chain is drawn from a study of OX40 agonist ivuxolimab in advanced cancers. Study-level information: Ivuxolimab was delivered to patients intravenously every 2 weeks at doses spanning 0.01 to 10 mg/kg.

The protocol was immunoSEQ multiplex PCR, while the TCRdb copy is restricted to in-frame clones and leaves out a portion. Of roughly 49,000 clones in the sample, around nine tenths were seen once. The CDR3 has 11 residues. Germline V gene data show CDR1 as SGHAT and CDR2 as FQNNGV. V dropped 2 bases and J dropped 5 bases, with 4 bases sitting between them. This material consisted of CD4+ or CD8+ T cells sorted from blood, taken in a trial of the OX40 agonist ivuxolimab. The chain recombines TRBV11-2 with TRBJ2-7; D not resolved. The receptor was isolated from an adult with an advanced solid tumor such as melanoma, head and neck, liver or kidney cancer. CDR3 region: CASSLSNEQYF. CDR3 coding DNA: TGTGCCAGCAGCTTAAGCAACGAGCAGTACTTC.